This T cell receptor (beta chain) derives from a study of blood T cell repertoires in COVID-19. For the study at large: Donors in the United States, Italy and Spain gave samples during acute or convalescent COVID-19. PBMCs, B-cell-depleted T cells, or T cells were the source of the cDNA or gDNA that made up the material.

In the original workflow: Reference gene primer amplification in the assay estimated nucleated cell counts. TCRdb's table, derived via immunoSEQ multiplex PCR, lists solely in-frame clones and lacks some. Clone size and V and J calls were adopted from that table, with D and trimming inferred from the DNA. The profile shows around 190,000 clones, more than 75% of them singletons. Looked up from germline, CDR1 is LGHNA and CDR2 is YSLEER. This CDR3 has 14 amino acids. Trimming stripped 1 base from V and 8 bases from J, with 14 bases between. The receptor was isolated from a woman aged 80 or older with acute or convalescent COVID-19. Sequenced: peripheral blood. The chain couples TRBV4-3 to TRBJ1-1; D is ambiguous. CDR3 loop: CASSQATYVAEAFF. CDR3 bases: TGCGCCAGCAGCCAAGCGACTTATGTTGCGGAAGCTTTCTTT.